The 16 T cell receptor beta chains below all came from one sample that was sequenced in a study of response to subunit inactivated influenza vaccine. TCRdb fed the RT-PCR reads into MiXCR, producing one record per CDR3 protein. The sample yields approximately 570,000 distinct CDR3 sequences, about 7.6% seen once. The specimen comprised PBMCs from blood, sampled roughly 24 months after vaccination. The receptor source for this set is a man between 50 and 75 years old who received an inactivated influenza vaccine.

This clonotype has more than one count but fewer than ten. V is TRBV11-2 and J is TRBJ2-7, with D unclear. Germline V gene sequence: CDR1 SGHAT, CDR2 FQNNGV. The CDR3 spans 12 residues. V lost 5 bases and J 5 bases, leaving 10 bases between the germline ends. CDR3 coding DNA: TGTGCCAGCAGCCGTAACATCGACGAGCAGTACTTC. It translates to CASSRNIDEQYF.

V and J are TRBV5-6 and TRBJ1-2, with 8 bases aligning to TRBD1. The CDR3 is 15 residues long. CDR1 and CDR2 from the germline V gene are SGHDT and YYEEEE. With V trimmed by 4 bases and J by 8 bases, 13 bases remained unmatched. The CDR3 here is CASSSRFWTGQGYTF. CDR3 sequence (DNA): TGTGCCAGCAGCAGCAGGTTTTGGACAGGGCAGGGCTACACCTTC.

The V and J genes are TRBV5-8 and TRBJ1-2, with TRBD1 identical over 8 bases. This CDR3 contains 15 residues. Germline CDR1 SGHTS, CDR2 YDEGEE. J was trimmed by 5 bases and V by 0 bases; bases with no gene match: 6. The CDR3 nucleotides are TGTGCCAGCAGCTTGGTGCGGGACAGGAGATATGGCTACACCTTC. Translation gives CASSLVRDRRYGYTF. Looking up the rest from reference TRBV5-8 and TRBJ1-2 gives the full variable domain: EAGVTQSPTHLIKTRGQQATLRCSPISGHTSVYWYQQALGLGLQFLLWYDEGEERNRGNFPPRFSGRQFPNYSSELNVNALELEDSALYLCASSLVRDRRYGYTFGSGTRLTVV.

At least ten counts were recorded for this clonotype. The J gene is TRBJ1-1, the V gene TRBV5-1; a weak D match, TRBD1 (5 bases). The CDR3 totals 18 residues. The germline V gene encodes CDR1 SGHRS and CDR2 YFSETQ. Trimming shortened V by 4 bases and J by 1 base, and 23 bases separated the two germline ends. The CDR3 protein is CASSPGLGWRLENTEAFF. The CDR3 coding sequence is TGCGCCAGCAGCCCGGGGCTGGGGTGGAGGCTAGAGAACACTGAAGCTTTCTTT.

The table lists this clonotype with a few counts. The genes are TRBV20-1 and TRBJ1-1; no reliable D call. The CDR3 has 14 amino acids. The V gene lost 6 bases and the J gene lost 1 base, with 15 bases spanning the gap. Germline CDR1 reads DFQATT; CDR2 reads SNEGSKA (reference sequence). CDR3 nucleotide sequence: TGCAGTGCCGACGAAGACACCTCGAACACTGAAGCTTTCTTT. Translating gives CSADEDTSNTEAFF.

Details on this clonotype: Germline and junction disagree at one end, which may indicate a read error. The V and J genes are TRBV5-1 and TRBJ1-2, with 9 bases matching TRBD1. This CDR3 region has 15 residues. Germline loops: CDR1 SGHRS, CDR2 YFSETQ. The CDR3 DNA follows: TGCGCCAGCAGCGTCGAAACAGGGGGCAACTATCGCTACACCTTC. The encoded protein is CASSVETGGNYRYTF. Looking up the rest from reference TRBV5-1 and TRBJ1-2 gives the full variable domain: KAGVTQTPRYLIKTRGQQVTLSCSPISGHRSVSWYQQTPGQGLQFLFEYFSETQRNKGNFPGRFSGRQFSNSRSEMNVSTLELGDSALYLCASSVETGGNYRYTFGSGTRLTVV.

The sample holds a few counts of this clonotype. J is TRBJ2-1 and V is TRBV15; weak D call: TRBD1 (5 bases). Germline-derived CDR1 and CDR2 are LNHNV and YYDKDF (reference sequence). The V end was cut by 1 base, the J end by 7 bases, with 17 bases between. This CDR3 spans 16 amino acids. CDR3 sequence reads: CATSRGKDTGLNEQFF. The CDR3 region has the DNA TGTGCCACCAGCAGAGGAAAGGACACGGGTTTGAATGAGCAGTTCTTC.

The table lists this clonotype with a few counts. The chain recombines TRBV20-1 with TRBJ2-5; the D call may be TRBD1 or TRBD2 (5 bases each). From germline, CDR1 is DFQATT and CDR2 SNEGSKA (reference sequence). The CDR3 extends over 16 amino acids. The V end lost 0 bases, the J end lost 4 bases, and 18 bases lay between the germline ends. CDR3 nucleotides: TGCAGTGCTAGAGATGATGGTCGTGGGGGTCGAGAGACCCAGTACTTC. Translation: CSARDDGRGGRETQYF.

In this sample, this clonotype turned up many times. Germline is not matched at one junction end, which may reflect a read error. The chain joins TRBV18 to TRBJ2-3; the D is unclear. The CDR3 runs to 11 residues. Germline loops: CDR1 KGHSH, CDR2 LQKENI. CDR3 residues: CASAPADTQYF. For the CDR3, the DNA is TGTGCCAGCGCACCTGCAGATACGCAGTATTTT. Supplemented by reference TRBV18 and TRBJ2-3, the full variable domain reads NAGVMQNPRHLVRRRGQEARLRCSPMKGHSHVYWYRQLPEEGLKFMVYLQKENIIDESGMPKERFSAEFPKEGPSILRIQQVVRGDSAAYFCASAPADTQYFGPGTRLTVL.

This clonotype was counted only a few times. V is TRBV5-1 and J is TRBJ1-4; 10 nucleotides line up with TRBD1. This CDR3 has 18 amino acids. V lost 3 bases, J lost 4 bases, and 12 bases stayed unmatched. Germline CDR1 SGHRS, CDR2 YFSETQ. The CDR3 region has the DNA TGCGCCAGCAGCTCGACAGGGGGCGTCGAGCGCGTTAATGAAAAACTGTTTTTT. Encoded protein: CASSSTGGVERVNEKLFF. The full variable domain, rest sourced from reference TRBV5-1 and TRBJ1-4, is KAGVTQTPRYLIKTRGQQVTLSCSPISGHRSVSWYQQTPGQGLQFLFEYFSETQRNKGNFPGRFSGRQFSNSRSEMNVSTLELGDSALYLCASSSTGGVERVNEKLFFGSGTQLSVL.

This clonotype has just a few counts. The rearrangement joins TRBV10-1 to TRBJ2-1; 8 bases fit TRBD1. J gave up 7 bases and V 3 bases, and 8 bases lay outside the gene matches. Per the germline V gene, CDR1 is WNHNN and CDR2 is SYGVQD (reference sequence). The CDR3 is 15 residues long. In DNA, the CDR3 is TGCGCCAGCAGTGACCGAGGACAGGGCCGAAATGAGCAGTTCTTC. Its protein product is CASSDRGQGRNEQFF.

This clonotype was recorded many times. V gene TRBV20-1 combines with J gene TRBJ2-1, with 9 bases aligning to TRBD2. CDR1 and CDR2 from the germline V gene are DFQATT and SNEGSKA (reference sequence). The V segment lost 5 bases and the J segment 3 bases; nucleotides outside the gene matches: 11. This CDR3 has 16 amino acids. The CDR3 reads CSAGGPGLANYNEQFF. CDR3 nucleotide sequence: TGCAGTGCTGGTGGGCCGGGACTAGCAAACTACAATGAGCAGTTCTTC.

Many counts were recorded for this clonotype. J is TRBJ2-1 and V is TRBV6-2 or TRBV6-3, with TRBD2 matching over 10 bases. J was trimmed by 10 bases and V by 7 bases; bases with no gene match: 4. The CDR3 extends over 12 amino acids. Germline loops: CDR1 MNHEY, CDR2 SVGEGT. This CDR3 reads CASTSGSREQFF. The CDR3 region has the DNA TGTGCCAGCACTAGCGGGAGTCGGGAGCAGTTCTTC.

J is TRBJ1-2 and V is TRBV7-8, with 9 bases matching TRBD1. The CDR3 runs to 17 residues. Germline assignment: CDR1 SGHVS and CDR2 FQNEAQ. The V gene end was trimmed by 1 base and the J gene end by 3 bases; junction bases not matched to a gene: 9. The CDR3: CASSLVVGTGTHYGYTF. The CDR3 region has the DNA TGTGCCAGCAGCTTAGTTGTAGGGACAGGGACCCACTATGGCTACACCTTC.

This clonotype was counted a few times. The CDR3 bases are TGTGCCAGCAGTTACAGGGTGGGGTCGGCAGCCTCCTACGAGCAGTACTTC. It encodes CASSYRVGSAASYEQYF. The chain links TRBV6-5 to TRBJ2-7; no clear D. CDR3 length: 17 residues. The V end was cut by 2 bases, the J end by 0 bases, with 17 bases between. The germline CDR1 and CDR2 sequences are MNHEY and SVGAGI.

This clonotype was detected a few times. The rearrangement joins TRBV12-3 or TRBV12-4 to TRBJ2-2; possible D gene TRBD2, 6 bases. The CDR3 runs to 15 residues. V gave up 6 bases and J gave up 7 bases, with 18 bases separating them. CDR3 nucleotide sequence: TGTGCCAGCAGAGGACCGGCGGGGCATAGCGGGGAGCTGTTTTTT. The encoded protein is CASRGPAGHSGELFF.